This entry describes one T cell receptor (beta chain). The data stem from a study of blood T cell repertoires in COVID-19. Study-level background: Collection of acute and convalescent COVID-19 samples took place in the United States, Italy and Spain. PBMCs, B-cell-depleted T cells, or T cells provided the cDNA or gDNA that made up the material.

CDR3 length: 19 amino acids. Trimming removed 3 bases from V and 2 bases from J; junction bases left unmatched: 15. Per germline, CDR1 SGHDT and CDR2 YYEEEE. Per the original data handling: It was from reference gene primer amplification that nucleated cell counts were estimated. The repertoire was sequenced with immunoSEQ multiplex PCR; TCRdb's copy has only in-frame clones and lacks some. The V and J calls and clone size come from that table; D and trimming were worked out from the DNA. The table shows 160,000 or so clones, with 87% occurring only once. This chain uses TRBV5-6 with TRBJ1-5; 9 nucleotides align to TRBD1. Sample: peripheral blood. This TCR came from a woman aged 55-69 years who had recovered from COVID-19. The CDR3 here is CASSWSGTGRYYGNQPQHF. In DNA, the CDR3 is TGTGCCAGCAGCTGGTCCGGGACAGGGCGCTATTATGGCAATCAGCCCCAGCATTTT.